This entry features one T cell receptor beta chain sequence. Antigen unknown. CDR1 MDHEN and CDR2 SYDVKM come from the germline V gene. CDR3 length: 14 residues. With V trimmed by 5 bases and J by 2 bases, 5 bases remained unmatched. This sample was included in a study of T cells in narcolepsy. Assay: immunoSEQ multiplex PCR; the TCRdb copy retains only in-frame clones and omits some. The sample records around 31,000 clones, around 83% being singletons. General study results and limits: HCRT-specific and TRIB2-specific autoreactive clonotypes appeared among same-patient CSF and blood CD4+ clonotypes.

This TCR came from a human donor with narcolepsy. This chain links TRBV28 with TRBJ2-5; the match to TRBD1 covers 7 bases. The sequenced sample consisted of CD45RA- memory CD4+ T cells from PBMCs. The chain's CDR3 is CASSPWTGQETQYF. The CDR3, as DNA: TGTGCCAGCAGTCCATGGACAGGTCAAGAGACCCAGTACTTC.